Listed here are 31 T cell receptor beta chains from one sample, sequenced in a study of tumor-infiltrating lymphocytes in primary liver carcinoma. Co-extraction of both nucleic acids (RNA and DNA) used about 18-31 mg of unsorted bulk tissue. A constant-region primer served to make TCR beta cDNA from roughly 500 ng total RNA. Three nested multiplex PCR rounds, a slightly modified ARM-PCR method, built the TCR beta libraries. For approximately 11 cycles apiece, the opening two PCR rounds ran with TRBV1-TRBV30 forward primers and a C-beta reverse primer. TCRdb analysed the multiplex PCR reads with MiXCR anew, one entry per CDR3 protein. The table lists roughly 120,000 distinct CDR3 sequences, 55% to 75% of them singletons. Sequencing was carried out using liver tumor tissue from sampling region 1. The subset is: tumor region T1, superior pole. The origin of the receptors is a woman aged 60-75 years with primary liver carcinoma and hepatitis B virus infection.

This clonotype was observed at least ten times. The rearrangement uses TRBV6-6 and TRBJ2-7; 8 bases are shared with TRBD1. Germline V CDR1 and CDR2: MNHNY, SVGAGI (reference sequence). Trimming cost V 6 bases and J 3 bases; bases outside gene matches: 7. This CDR3 has 14 amino acids. This CDR3 is CASRSGTGRYEQYF. DNA of the CDR3: TGTGCCAGCAGATCCGGGACAGGTCGCTACGAGCAGTACTTC.

Notes on this clonotype: The germline gene is not matched at one end of the junction; a read error may be the cause. The chain uses TRBV29-1 and TRBJ1-2, with D unclear. The CDR3 is made up of 14 amino acids. Germline V CDR1 and CDR2: SQVTM, ANQGSEA. The CDR3 sequence is CRVEDPQDRLGYTF. The DNA for the CDR3 is TGCAGGGTTGAAGATCCCCAGGACCGGCTTGGCTACACCTTC. Full variable domain (missing parts from reference TRBV29-1 and TRBJ1-2): SAVISQKPSRDICQRGTSLTIQCQVDSQVTMMFWYRQQPGQSLTLIATANQGSEATYESGFVIDKFPISRPNLTFSTLTVSNMSPEDSSIYLCRVEDPQDRLGYTFGSGTRLTVV.

Remarks on this clonotype: The junction shows a germline mismatch at one end, possibly a read error. This chain joins TRBV28 and TRBJ1-1; TRBD1 aligns across 9 bases. Germline loops: CDR1 MDHEN, CDR2 SYDVKM. This CDR3 has 15 residues. The CDR3 nucleotides read TGTGCCAGCAGTCCGACGGGACAGGGTAGCACTAAAGCTTTCTTT. Its protein is CASSPTGQGSTKAFF.

Worth noting for this clonotype: This sequence may be a read error, since a much larger clone differs from it by one base. The gene calls are TRBV29-1 and TRBJ2-3; 7 bases agree with TRBD2. J gave up 8 bases and V 1 base, and 15 bases lay outside the gene matches. CDR3 length: 16 residues. Germline lookup yields CDR1 SQVTM and CDR2 ANQGSEA. The CDR3 sequence is CSVEGGGSRAQGTQYF. The CDR3 nucleotides read TGCAGCGTTGAAGGGGGGGGGTCGAGAGCACAAGGTACGCAGTATTTT.

To note about this clonotype: Its ends do not fully match the called genes, so a read error is possible. This chain connects TRBV11-3 to TRBJ2-3; D ambiguous. This CDR3 is built from 14 residues. In germline, CDR1 is SGHNT, CDR2 YENEEA. CDR3 sequence: CAGSLDPSSFTPLF. For the CDR3, the DNA is TGTGCCGGCAGCTTAGATCCGTCCAGTTTCACTCCCCTTTTC.

Worth noting for this clonotype: A read error may be the cause here, since a much bigger clone is one base away. The J gene is TRBJ1-1, the V gene TRBV6-5, with D possibly being TRBD1 (6 bases). The CDR3 has 16 residues. Germline V gene data show CDR1 as MNHEY and CDR2 as SVGAGI. CDR3 sequence reads: CASATWHRARNTGAFF. Written as DNA, the CDR3 is TGTGCCAGCGCGACCTGGCACAGGGCAAGAAACACTGGAGCTTTCTTT.

As concerns this clonotype: A single base separates this from a much larger clone, so it may be a read error. The rearrangement joins TRBV12-5 to TRBJ2-5; tentative D call: TRBD2 (6 bases). The CDR3 length is 15 residues. Germline V gene sequence: CDR1 LGHNT, CDR2 FRNRAP. Trimming shortened V by 6 bases and J by 5 bases, and 19 bases separated the two germline ends. DNA of the CDR3: TGTGCTAGTGGCCTCCCCGCCCGGCGGGATGAGACCCAGTACTTC. Residues: CASGLPARRDETQYF.

This chain connects TRBV5-5 to TRBJ1-5; D remains unclear. The assigned J gene may be wrong: the sequence end matches TRBJ2-3 better. CDR3 size: 16 residues. Germline CDR1 SGHKS, CDR2 YYEKEE (reference sequence). The CDR3 protein is CASSRDPLVGNQPQYF. In DNA form, the CDR3 reads TGTGCCAGCAGCCGAGACCCCCTTGTTGGCAATCAGCCCCAGTATTTT.

Regarding this clonotype: This may come from a read error, since a much larger clone is one base off. V is TRBV4-2 and J is TRBJ2-1, with 10 bases aligning to TRBD2. CDR3 length: 17 residues. J gave up 5 bases and V 0 bases, and 7 bases lay outside the gene matches. Germline-derived CDR1 and CDR2 are LGHNA and YNFKEQ. CDR3 DNA sequence: TGTGCCAGCAGCCAAGAACCCACTAGCGGGACACACAATGAGCAGTTCTTC. The encoded protein is CASSQEPTSGTHNEQFF.

On this clonotype: This may be a read error, as it is one base from a much larger clone. CDR3 amino acids: CASSTRRATNEELFF. CDR3 sequence (DNA): TGTGCCAGCAGCACGCGGAGAGCAACTAATGAAGAACTGTTTTTT. This chain connects TRBV7-8 to TRBJ1-4; no reliable D call. The CDR3 is made up of 15 amino acids. The germline gives CDR1 SGHVS, CDR2 FQNEAQ.

This clonotype was seen many times. The V call is TRBV6-6, the J call TRBJ2-1; D is perhaps TRBD2 (5 bases). V dropped 2 bases and J dropped 8 bases, with 7 bases sitting between them. There are 12 residues in the CDR3. Germline CDR1 MNHNY, CDR2 SVGAGI (reference sequence). The CDR3 DNA sequence: TGTGCCAGCAGTTACGAGAGGGATGAGCAGTTCTTC. Its translation: CASSYERDEQFF.

The count of this clonotype is one. The junction does not match germline at one end; this may be a read error. The chain links TRBV6-1 to TRBJ2-7; D gene unclear. This CDR3 has 11 residues. Germline V gene lookup returns CDR1 MNHNS and CDR2 SASEGT. The CDR3 sequence is CATQNTYEQYF. The DNA for the CDR3 is TGTGCCACCCAGAATACCTATGAGCAGTACTTC.

This clonotype occurred many times. This chain uses TRBV28 with TRBJ1-1, with 7 bases identical to TRBD1. CDR3 size: 16 residues. Germline lookup yields CDR1 MDHEN and CDR2 SYDVKM. V shed 5 bases, J shed 2 bases, and the junction held 11 bases outside the gene matches. The CDR3 DNA is TGTGCCAGCAGTCCACCCACAGGGGCCACTAACACTGAAGCTTTCTTT. The encoded protein is CASSPPTGATNTEAFF. Combining the CDR3 with reference TRBV28 and TRBJ1-1 gives the whole variable domain DVKVTQSSRYLVKRTGEKVFLECVQDMDHENMFWYRQDPGLGLRLIYFSYDVKMKEKGDIPEGYSVSREKKERFSLILESASTNQTSMYLCASSPPTGATNTEAFFGQGTRLTVV.

With regard to this clonotype: This sequence may be a read error, since a much larger clone differs from it by one base. V and J are TRBV5-4 and TRBJ2-1, with D possibly being TRBD2 (6 bases). The CDR3 loop spans 13 amino acids. Germline-derived CDR1 and CDR2 are SGHNT and YYREEE (reference sequence). CDR3: CASSLWGRNEPFF. DNA for the CDR3: TGTGCCAGCAGCTTGTGGGGGAGGAATGAGCCGTTCTTC.

As regards this clonotype: Since a much larger clone is just one base distant, this may be a read error. The chain's CDR3 is CASSPGTGYYVQYF. The CDR3 DNA reads as TGTGCCAGCAGCCCCGGGACAGGGTATTACGTGCAGTACTTC. The V and J genes are TRBV6-2 or TRBV6-3 and TRBJ2-7, with TRBD1 matching over 9 bases. This CDR3 contains 14 residues. Per germline, CDR1 MNHEY and CDR2 SVGEGT.

Worth noting for this clonotype: Just one base apart from a much larger clone, this may be a read error. The rearrangement uses TRBV11-3 and TRBJ2-2; possibly TRBD1 or TRBD2 for D (5 bases each). This CDR3 comprises 18 residues. Germline assignment: CDR1 SGHNT and CDR2 YENEEA. The CDR3 nucleotides are TGTGCCAGCAGAACCAGGGTTAGGGACCGAACGAACGCCGGGGAGCTGTTGTTT. Translated: CASRTRVRDRTNAGELLF.

This clonotype has more than one count but fewer than ten. The chain employs TRBV28 and TRBJ2-3, with D unclear. Trimming cost V 2 bases and J 4 bases, with 4 bases left between them. The CDR3 spans 12 residues. The germline V gene encodes CDR1 MDHEN and CDR2 SYDVKM. The DNA for the CDR3 is TGTGCCAGCAGTTTACTCTCAGATACGCAGTATTTT. It is translated as CASSLLSDTQYF.

A remark on this clonotype: Given a much more abundant clone one base away, this may be a read error. The conserved phenylalanine or tryptophan is not found at the CDR3 terminus, so this likely reflects a read error. The chain is built from TRBV6-1 and TRBJ2-5; no clear D. This CDR3 contains 13 residues. Germline-derived CDR1 and CDR2 are MNHNS and SASEGT. The V end lost 4 bases, the J end lost 1 base, and 7 bases lay between the germline ends. This chain's CDR3 is CASSATSQETQYL. CDR3 DNA: TGTGCCAGCAGTGCGACAAGCCAAGAGACCCAGTACCTC.

The rearrangement links TRBV5-1 to TRBJ2-6; 7 positions match TRBD1. This CDR3 is 19 amino acids long. The V gene's germline CDR1 is SGHRS and CDR2 YFSETQ. V trimming: 1 base; J trimming: 2 bases; junction bases outside the gene matches: 12. The CDR3 DNA follows: TGCGCCAGCAGCTTGAATCCGACAGGGACGGGAACTGGGGCCAACGTCCTGACTTTC. It specifies CASSLNPTGTGTGANVLTF.

This clonotype was counted at least ten times. This chain uses TRBV6-1 with TRBJ1-5, with D uncertain. CDR3 length equals 19 residues. The ends were cut back, 7 bases at V and 0 bases at J, with 25 bases in the middle. The germline CDR1 and CDR2 sequences are MNHNS and SASEGT. The DNA of the CDR3 is TGTGCCAGCATGGAACTGGGGAGTCGGTATGGTTATAGCAATCAGCCCCAGCATTTT. Amino acids: CASMELGSRYGYSNQPQHF.

This clonotype was observed at least ten times. The V call is TRBV29-1, the J call TRBJ2-3; no definite D call. CDR3 length: 12 amino acids. The ends were cut back, 1 base at V and 0 bases at J, with 2 bases in the middle. The germline CDR1 and CDR2 sequences are SQVTM and ANQGSEA. This CDR3 reads CSVEGSTDTQYF. In DNA form, the CDR3 reads TGCAGCGTTGAAGGCAGCACAGATACGCAGTATTTT.

V and J are TRBV19 and TRBJ1-1; D unresolved. This CDR3 region has 16 residues. Trimming stripped 7 bases from V and 4 bases from J, with 22 bases between. Germline V gene sequence: CDR1 LNHDA, CDR2 SQIVND (reference sequence). CDR3 in amino acids: CASTQRGGRRSTEAFF. CDR3 DNA sequence: TGTGCCAGTACTCAACGGGGAGGGAGGAGAAGCACTGAAGCTTTCTTT.

Turning to this clonotype: Just one base apart from a much larger clone, this may be a read error. The chain recombines TRBV7-8 with TRBJ2-1, with TRBD2 matching over 7 bases. Germline values: CDR1 SGHVS, CDR2 FQNEAQ. The CDR3 is 15 residues long. CDR3 residues: CASGLGRAAVNEQFF. CDR3 sequence (DNA): TGTGCCAGCGGCTTAGGGAGGGCCGCGGTCAATGAGCAGTTCTTC.

This clonotype turned up a few times. Since a much larger clone is just one base distant, this may be a read error. V and J are TRBV29-1 and TRBJ2-3, with D tentatively TRBD2 (6 bases). Trimming removed 4 bases at V and 5 bases at J, with 25 bases between. This CDR3 is built from 17 residues. In germline, CDR1 is SQVTM, CDR2 ANQGSEA. The CDR3 DNA follows: TGCAGCGTTGTCGGGGGAGTGAATCAGGTCCCGGGAGATACGCAGTATTTT. Protein product: CSVVGGVNQVPGDTQYF.

Details on this clonotype: As the CDR3 is not closed by the conserved phenylalanine or tryptophan, this likely results from a read error. This chain connects TRBV4-1 to TRBJ1-1; D perhaps matches TRBD1 (6 bases). V was cut by 7 bases and J by 1 base, with 16 bases left in between. This CDR3 is 15 amino acids long. Germline V gene sequence: CDR1 MGHRA, CDR2 YSYEKL. CDR3 DNA: TGCGCCAGCAACCATCCGGGACACCCGAACACTGAAGCTTTCGTT. This encodes CASNHPGHPNTEAFV.

The chain uses TRBV11-2 and TRBJ1-1; D is undetermined. Trimming took 5 bases from V and 1 from J, leaving 11 bases between them. From germline, CDR1 is SGHAT and CDR2 FQNNGV. The CDR3 has 14 residues. Here the CDR3 DNA reads TGTGCCAGCAGCCGTGAACTAGGGAACACTGAAGCTTTCTTT. Protein: CASSRELGNTEAFF.

This clonotype showed up many times. The chain uses TRBV4-1 and TRBJ2-1, with D hard to call. The germline V gene has CDR1 MGHRA and CDR2 YSYEKL. This CDR3 contains 15 residues. The V and J ends lost 5 bases and 9 bases respectively, with 20 bases between them. CDR3 in DNA: TGCGCCAGCAGCGCTGAGGCGATTAGCTGGGGTGAGCAGTTCTTC. It specifies CASSAEAISWGEQFF.

Comment on this clonotype: A much bigger clone sits one base away, suggesting this may be a read error. V is TRBV7-8 and J is TRBJ1-1; D not certain. The CDR3 is 13 residues long. Germline loops: CDR1 SGHVS, CDR2 FQNEAQ. CDR3 coding DNA: TGTGCCAGCAGATTAGAACGAGACACTGAAGCTTTCTTT. Translated, it gives CASRLERDTEAFF.

The V gene is TRBV5-1, the J gene TRBJ2-5, with D tentatively TRBD1 (5 bases). Per the germline V gene, CDR1 is SGHRS and CDR2 is YFSETQ. Trimming took off 4 bases at V and 5 bases at J, with 15 bases between the two ends. This CDR3 spans 14 amino acids. The CDR3 sequence: CASSLGRAGETQYF. DNA of the CDR3: TGCGCCAGCAGCCTTGGCAGGGCTGGGGAGACCCAGTACTTC.

With regard to this clonotype: At one boundary the junction diverges from the germline segment, which might be a read error. The chain recombines TRBV29-1 with TRBJ2-7; D not resolved. The germline V gene encodes CDR1 SQVTM and CDR2 ANQGSEA. The CDR3 is 11 amino acids. The CDR3 DNA reads TGCAGCGTTGAAATGGGCTACGGGCAGTACTTC. Amino acids: CSVEMGYGQYF.

About this clonotype itself: This may be a read error: a much more frequent sequence differs by one nucleotide. The J gene is TRBJ2-1, the V gene TRBV6-6; unclear D gene. Germline CDR1 and CDR2: MNHNY and SVGAGI (reference sequence). The CDR3 has 15 residues. The V gene lost 2 bases and the J gene lost 4 bases, with 12 bases spanning the gap. The CDR3 is CASSYVSGTYNEQFF. The DNA for the CDR3 is TGTGCCAGCAGTTACGTATCAGGTACATACAATGAGCAGTTCTTC.